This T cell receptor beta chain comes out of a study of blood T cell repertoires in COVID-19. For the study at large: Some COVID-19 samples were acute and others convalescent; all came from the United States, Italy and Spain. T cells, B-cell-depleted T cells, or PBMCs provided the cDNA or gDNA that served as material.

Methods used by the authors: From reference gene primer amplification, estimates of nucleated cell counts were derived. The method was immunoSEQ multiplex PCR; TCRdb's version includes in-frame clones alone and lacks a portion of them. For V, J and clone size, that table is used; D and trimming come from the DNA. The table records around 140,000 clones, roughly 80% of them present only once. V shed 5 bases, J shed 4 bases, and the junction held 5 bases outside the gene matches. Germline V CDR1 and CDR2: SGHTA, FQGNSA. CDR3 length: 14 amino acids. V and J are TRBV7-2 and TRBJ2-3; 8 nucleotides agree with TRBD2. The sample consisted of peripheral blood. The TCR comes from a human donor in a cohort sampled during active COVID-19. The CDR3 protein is CASSRPGGADTQYF. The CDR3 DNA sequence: TGTGCCAGCAGCCGTCCCGGGGGGGCAGATACGCAGTATTTT.